Shown below are 8 T cell receptor beta chains from a single sample sequenced in a study of blood T cell repertoires in COVID-19. Profiled with immunoSEQ multiplex PCR; TCRdb holds only in-frame clones, not every one. The sample yields 150,000 to 180,000 clones, about 89% seen once. The sequencing input was peripheral blood. Source of these receptors: a man aged 45 to 65 with acute or convalescent COVID-19.

This clone turned up a few times. This rearrangement joins TRBV4-3 to TRBJ2-4; D remains unclear. V was pared by 5 bases and J by 1 base, with 12 bases between. The CDR3 is 15 amino acids. The germline CDR1 and CDR2 sequences are LGHNA and YSLEER. The CDR3 loop reads CASSTWMEAKNIQYF. The DNA for the CDR3 is TGCGCCAGCAGCACGTGGATGGAGGCCAAAAACATTCAGTACTTC.

This clone was detected only once. The chain recombines TRBV6-5 with TRBJ2-3; 7 nucleotides line up with TRBD1. This CDR3 spans 14 amino acids. Germline V gives CDR1 MNHEY, CDR2 SVGAGI. V was pared by 5 bases and J by 0 bases, with 2 bases of the junction left unmatched. CDR3 region: CASSMTGSTDTQYF. CDR3 sequence (DNA): TGTGCCAGCAGTATGACAGGGAGCACAGATACGCAGTATTTT.

The chain combines TRBV5-4 with TRBJ2-1, with 8 bases fitting TRBD2. This CDR3 contains 17 residues. Losses at the gene ends were 0 bases for V and 0 bases for J; bases not matched to a gene: 5. Germline V lookup: CDR1 SGHNT, CDR2 YYREEE (reference sequence). CDR3 sequence (DNA): TGTGCCAGCAGCTTGGGCGGGGGGCTTAGCTCCTACAATGAGCAGTTCTTC. It translates to CASSLGGGLSSYNEQFF.

V and J are TRBV19 and TRBJ2-7; 13 nucleotides line up with TRBD2. The V gene's germline CDR1 is LNHDA and CDR2 SQIVND (reference sequence). The V gene end was trimmed by 3 bases and the J gene end by 5 bases; junction bases not matched to a gene: 16. The length of the CDR3 is 19 residues. The CDR3 region has the DNA TGTGCCAGTAGTATCAATTACCGGACTAGCGGGAGAAATAGCAACGAGCAGTACTTC. It translates to CASSINYRTSGRNSNEQYF.

The V and J genes are TRBV11-2 and TRBJ2-2, with a tentative D call TRBD2 (5 bases). This CDR3 contains 15 residues. V lost 1 base and J lost 4, with 10 bases in between. CDR1 is SGHAT, CDR2 FQNNGV, per germline. CDR3 region: CASSLVGVITGELFF. The CDR3 DNA is TGTGCCAGCAGCTTAGTCGGGGTAATCACCGGGGAGCTGTTTTTT.

The V gene is TRBV10-3, the J gene TRBJ1-1; D possibly corresponds to TRBD1 (5 bases). The V gene lost 10 bases and the J gene lost 4 bases, with 13 bases spanning the gap. The CDR3 length is 12 residues. CDR1 and CDR2 (germline): ENHRY, SYGVKD. CDR3 loop: CASGLGGTEAFF. The CDR3 coding sequence is TGTGCCAGTGGCCTGGGGGGCACTGAAGCTTTCTTT.

This rearrangement joins TRBV28 to TRBJ1-1, with unresolved D. This CDR3 contains 11 residues. Germline lookup yields CDR1 MDHEN and CDR2 SYDVKM. The V and J ends lost 10 bases and 5 bases respectively, with 11 bases between them. The CDR3 DNA follows: TGTGCCACGGAGGGAACAACTGAAGCTTTCTTT. This codes for CATEGTTEAFF.

This chain joins TRBV28 and TRBJ1-1; TRBD1 is a possible D gene (6 bases). The CDR3 runs 14 residues. The V gene's germline CDR1 is MDHEN and CDR2 SYDVKM. The V end lost 6 bases, the J end lost 1 base, and 12 bases lay between the germline ends. In DNA, the CDR3 is TGTGCCAGCAGAGACAGGAGTCCGAACACTGAAGCTTTCTTT. Its protein is CASRDRSPNTEAFF.